This T cell receptor beta chain was identified during a study of T cell responses to AZD1222 COVID-19 vaccine. Points from the study as a whole: The donor group comprised mostly white British people and more females; the analysis possibly underestimated clonal diversity.

The count of this clone is one. Its target is unknown. The germline V gene encodes CDR1 SGHVS and CDR2 FQNEAQ. Between the trimmed V and J ends, which lost 5 bases and 4 bases, there was a span of 8 bases. The CDR3 contains 12 residues. The table came from immunoSEQ multiplex PCR; TCRdb's copy has only in-frame clones and leaves some out. The repertoire includes 130,000 to 150,000 clones, roughly 89% of them detected once, and 5.5% sits in the top ten. The material sequenced was peripheral blood, taken on day 0 of AZD1222 vaccination. The source of this sequence is an adult in good health. The rearrangement uses TRBV7-8 and TRBJ1-2; no firm D call. CDR3 sequence (DNA): TGTGCCAGCAGCCCTAAGATCTATGGCTACACCTTC. Its protein is CASSPKIYGYTF.